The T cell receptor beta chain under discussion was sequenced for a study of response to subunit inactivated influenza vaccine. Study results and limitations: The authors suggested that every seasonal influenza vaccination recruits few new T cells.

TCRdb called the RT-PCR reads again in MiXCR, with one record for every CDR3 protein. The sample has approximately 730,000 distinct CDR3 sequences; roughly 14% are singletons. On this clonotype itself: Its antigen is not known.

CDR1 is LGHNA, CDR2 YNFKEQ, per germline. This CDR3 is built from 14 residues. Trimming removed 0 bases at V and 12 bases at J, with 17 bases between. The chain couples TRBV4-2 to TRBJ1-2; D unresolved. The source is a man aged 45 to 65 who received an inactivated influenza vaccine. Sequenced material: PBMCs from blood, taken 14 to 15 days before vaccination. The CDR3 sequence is CASSQDPGGPSDTF. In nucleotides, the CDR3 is TGTGCCAGCAGCCAAGATCCGGGTGGGCCCTCGGACACCTTC.